Listed below are T cell receptor beta chains from one sample, sequenced in a study of blood T cell repertoires in COVID-19. Measured with immunoSEQ multiplex PCR; TCRdb has only the in-frame clones, and not every one. The repertoire holds about 310,000 clones, with around 85% as singletons. The sequencing input was PBMCs or T cells enriched from blood (not recorded which). All receptors come from a woman in her twenties or thirties who had been exposed to COVID-19. Both conserved end residues are part of each CDR3.

V	CDR3
TRBV28	CASSPPHYGQYF
TRBV30	CAWSVGTGNGYTF
TRBV5-8	CASSLEVGLGETQYF
TRBV28	CASRVRTDYEKLFF
TRBV29-1	CSVFVADRGSVAFF
TRBV24-1	CATPMTGSPTDEQFF
TRBV27	CASRGSTGANEKLFF
TRBV5-1	CASSLLSAQNEQFF
TRBV7-2	CASSLANRAFSYGYTF
TRBV20-1	CSAISGAEQYF
TRBV7-6	CASSPNVGGPHEQYF
TRBV28	CASSGQGRRHQPQHF
TRBV6-1	CASSESGSPLHF
TRBV2	CASRWDRPSNGYTF
TRBV5-4	CASSLLLASGLGTDTQYF
TRBV24-1	CATSDFRGNTNTQYF
TRBV28	CASSLPGQGASYGYTF
TRBV5-1	CASSLTSGGGNEQFF
TRBV6-5	CASNLSGKHF
TRBV7-9	CASSLVYGDGGTEAFF
TRBV10-3	CAISEPGRGNTEAFF
TRBV29-1	CSVAGYAGNQPQHF
TRBV11-3	CASSYTGTSGKQFF
TRBV19	CASQQRGGNSPLHF
TRBV4-2	CASSQDRQGTLGGTEAFF
TRBV14	CASSKGADTQYF
TRBV9	CASSAHPQGYEQYF
TRBV23-1	CASKLAGEDSEQFF